This T cell receptor beta chain was observed in a study of T cell clones after liver transplantation. Germline V lookup: CDR1 SNHLY, CDR2 FYNNEI. The CDR3 totals 10 residues. V was trimmed by 7 bases and J by 5 bases, leaving 5 bases between them. Produced via immunoSEQ multiplex PCR; TCRdb's table is partial and in-frame only. The sample has 20,000 to 25,000 clones; roughly 74% are singletons. The clonotype comes from a human patient who received a liver transplant. Some T cells may be transferred from the graft donor. J is TRBJ1-1 and V is TRBV2, with D unclear. The starting material was CD8+ T cells from blood, obtained more than 53 months after liver transplant. The CDR3 loop reads CASMGTEAFF. CDR3 coding DNA: TGTGCCAGCATGGGGACTGAAGCTTTCTTT.